The 14 T cell receptor beta chains given below trace back to one sample, sequenced in a study of CD8 T cells in Susac syndrome. Random hexamers were used to reverse transcribe an amount of about 0.45 to 1 ug RNA. TCRdb called the immunoSEQ multiplex PCR reads again in MiXCR, with one record for every CDR3 protein. The table records about 240,000 distinct CDR3 sequences, 96% of them present only once. Sequencing was performed on CD4+ T cells from PBMCs. These receptors came from a human donor with Susac syndrome.

The CDR3 here is CAWTRDHRDEQFF. CDR3 DNA: TGTGCCTGGACCCGGGATCACAGGGATGAGCAGTTCTTC. The rearrangement joins TRBV30 to TRBJ2-1; the D gene is possibly TRBD1 (6 bases). CDR1 GTSNPN and CDR2 SVGIG come from the germline V gene (reference sequence). The CDR3 runs to 13 residues. Trimming removed 4 bases from V and 8 bases from J, with 15 bases in between.

The V and J genes are TRBV7-2 and TRBJ2-2; TRBD1 matches 7 bases. With V trimmed by 4 bases and J by 7 bases, 6 bases remained unmatched. Germline loops: CDR1 SGHTA, CDR2 FQGNSA. The CDR3 has 14 amino acids. CDR3 DNA sequence: TGTGCCAGCAGCTCCGGACAGGCAGGCGGGGAGCTGTTTTTT. It specifies CASSSGQAGGELFF.

The V and J genes are TRBV7-8 and TRBJ1-1; a weak D match, TRBD1 (5 bases). Trimming took off 8 bases at V and 3 bases at J, with 10 bases between the two ends. The CDR3 contains 12 residues. CDR1 and CDR2 (germline): SGHVS, FQNEAQ. CDR3 in DNA: TGTGCCAGCGGGGGTGACTACACTGAAGCTTTCTTT. Amino acids: CASGGDYTEAFF.

V and J are TRBV30 and TRBJ2-1, with TRBD1 as a possible D gene (6 bases). Per germline, CDR1 GTSNPN and CDR2 SVGIG (reference sequence). Trimming took off 5 bases at V and 7 bases at J, with 18 bases between the two ends. The CDR3 runs 14 residues. The CDR3 region is CAWVPRGLGNEQFF. CDR3 coding DNA: TGTGCCTGGGTCCCCAGGGGCTTAGGGAATGAGCAGTTCTTC.

The chain joins TRBV4-1 to TRBJ1-5, with a tentative D call TRBD1 (5 bases). V lost 0 bases and J 3 bases, leaving 12 bases between the germline ends. The CDR3 runs 16 residues. The germline V gene has CDR1 MGHRA and CDR2 YSYEKL. The CDR3 nucleotides read TGCGCCAGCAGCCAAGATGCGACAGTTAACAATCAGCCCCAGCATTTT. It yields the protein CASSQDATVNNQPQHF.

The chain is built from TRBV4-2 and TRBJ2-3, with D perhaps TRBD1 or TRBD2 (6 bases each). CDR3 length equals 14 residues. Germline loops: CDR1 LGHNA, CDR2 YNFKEQ. The V end lost 4 bases, the J end lost 2 bases, and 10 bases lay between the germline ends. The CDR3 loop reads CASSRGAITDTQYF. The CDR3 DNA is TGTGCCAGCAGCCGGGGGGCGATCACAGATACGCAGTATTTT.

CDR3 amino acids: CASSVAPSGSFYEQYF. In DNA form, the CDR3 reads TGTGCCAGCAGCGTAGCTCCTAGCGGATCCTTCTACGAGCAGTACTTC. The J gene is TRBJ2-7, the V gene TRBV9; TRBD2 agrees at 7 bases. The CDR3 covers 16 residues. Losses at the gene ends were 0 bases for V and 3 bases for J; bases not matched to a gene: 9. Germline CDR1 is SGDLS and CDR2 is YYNGEE.

V is TRBV5-4 and J is TRBJ2-6, with unresolved D. V was cut by 3 bases and J by 4 bases, with 17 bases left in between. The CDR3 length is 17 residues. CDR1 is SGHNT, CDR2 YYREEE, per germline (reference sequence). The CDR3 region has the DNA TGTGCCAGCAGCTCCCACCCGAGGAATTCCGGGGCCAACGTCCTGACTTTC. Translation: CASSSHPRNSGANVLTF. The complete variable domain, with remaining parts taken from reference TRBV5-4 and TRBJ2-6, reads ETGVTQSPTHLIKTRGQQVTLRCSSQSGHNTVSWYQQALGQGPQFIFQYYREEENGRGNFPPRFSGLQFPNYSSELNVNALELDDSALYLCASSSHPRNSGANVLTFGAGSRLTVL.

The J gene is TRBJ1-1, the V gene TRBV29-1; a possible D gene is TRBD1 (6 bases). This CDR3 spans 14 amino acids. Trimming cost V 2 bases and J 0 bases, with 10 bases left between them. The germline V gene has CDR1 SQVTM and CDR2 ANQGSEA. CDR3 region: CSVEKQGLNTEAFF. DNA for the CDR3: TGCAGCGTTGAAAAACAGGGATTGAACACTGAAGCTTTCTTT.

The rearrangement uses TRBV12-3 or TRBV12-4 and TRBJ1-2; TRBD1 agrees at 9 bases. The CDR3 consists of 15 residues. J was trimmed by 2 bases and V by 6 bases; bases with no gene match: 7. In DNA form, the CDR3 reads TGTGCCAGCAGAAGACAGGGGGGAAAAAACTATGGCTACACCTTC. As protein: CASRRQGGKNYGYTF.

V is TRBV12-3 or TRBV12-4 and J is TRBJ2-1, with D perhaps TRBD1 or TRBD2 (5 bases each). V was pared by 7 bases and J by 6 bases, with 22 bases between. This CDR3 comprises 16 residues. CDR3 DNA: TGTGCCAGCACCCCCCACGGGACCTCCGGTGGCAATGAGCAGTTCTTC. Its translation: CASTPHGTSGGNEQFF.

This rearrangement joins TRBV10-2 to TRBJ1-2; D gene uncertain. Germline-derived CDR1 and CDR2 are WSHSY and SAAADI. The CDR3 extends over 13 amino acids. Trimming removed 2 bases from V and 3 bases from J, with 7 bases in between. The CDR3 DNA follows: TGCGCCAGCAGTGAGAACGCCGACTATGGCTACACCTTC. This codes for CASSENADYGYTF.

This chain joins TRBV11-2 and TRBJ2-5; 8 positions agree with TRBD2. The CDR3 length is 17 residues. V dropped 5 bases and J dropped 5; count of bases not matched to a gene: 16. The germline V gene has CDR1 SGHAT and CDR2 FQNNGV. CDR3 residues: CASSQGSGSPRGETQYF. The CDR3 coding sequence is TGTGCCAGCAGCCAAGGGAGCGGGAGCCCTCGGGGGGAGACCCAGTACTTC. The full variable domain, completed using reference TRBV11-2 and TRBJ2-5, is EAGVAQSPRYKIIEKRQSVAFWCNPISGHATLYWYQQILGQGPKLLIQFQNNGVVDDSQLPKDRFSAERLKGVDSTLKIQPAKLEDSAVYLCASSQGSGSPRGETQYFGPGTRLLVL.

J is TRBJ2-1 and V is TRBV15; 10 bases fit TRBD2. The germline CDR1 and CDR2 sequences are LNHNV and YYDKDF (reference sequence). Losses at the gene ends were 8 bases for V and 3 bases for J; bases not matched to a gene: 1. The CDR3 runs 13 residues. This CDR3 reads CATRTSGYNEQFF. DNA for the CDR3: TGTGCCACCCGGACTAGCGGCTACAATGAGCAGTTCTTC.